This TCR beta chain came from a study of lymphopenia after photon versus proton radiotherapy. The assay was immunoSEQ multiplex PCR, and TCRdb's table has in-frame clones only and misses some. The sample yields around 16,000 clones, approximately 91% seen once. Study results and limitations: Photon-treated patients lost naive T cells and TCR diversity; proton-treated stayed stable.

Turning to this clone: The antigen remains unidentified. The junction departs from germline at one end; a sequencing error may be responsible.

This CDR3 spans 12 amino acids. The germline gives CDR1 SGHRS, CDR2 YFSETQ. The chain links TRBV5-1 to TRBJ2-4; no definite D call. Sample: peripheral blood, taken from a patient treated with proton-based radiotherapy. This receptor was obtained from a woman aged 55-69 years with cholangiocarcinoma. Some clones in this sample may be carry-over from other donors' samples. CDR3 nucleotides: TGCGCCAGCAGCTTGGACGGGTTCCTAAACAACTTC. Translating it yields CASSLDGFLNNF.